The 14 T cell receptor beta chains below all came from one sample that was sequenced in a study of T cell changes during pregnancy in multiple sclerosis. Produced via immunoSEQ multiplex PCR; TCRdb's table is partial and in-frame only. The repertoire has some 46,000 clones, roughly 90% of them found once; the top ten carry about 0.4%. Specimen: CD4+ T cells from peripheral blood mononuclear cells, collected after pregnancy. The receptors shown here come from a female donor with multiple sclerosis, enrolled in a pregnancy study.

The V and J genes are TRBV5-6 and TRBJ1-4; TRBD1 agrees at 8 bases. This CDR3 is 15 amino acids long. The germline V gene encodes CDR1 SGHDT and CDR2 YYEEEE. V was clipped by 4 bases and J by 5 bases; unmatched bases: 7. The CDR3 bases are TGTGCCAGCAGCCCCCGGGACAGGAGAAATGAAAAACTGTTTTTT. Its protein is CASSPRDRRNEKLFF.

V and J are TRBV5-4 and TRBJ2-7; D is undetermined. The ends were cut back, 1 base at V and 6 bases at J, with 5 bases in the middle. CDR1 is SGHNT, CDR2 YYREEE, per germline (reference sequence). The CDR3 covers 11 residues. The CDR3: CASSLRGEQYF. DNA of the CDR3: TGTGCCAGCAGCTTGAGAGGCGAGCAGTACTTC. Using reference TRBV5-4 and TRBJ2-7 for the parts outside the CDR3, the full variable domain is ETGVTQSPTHLIKTRGQQVTLRCSSQSGHNTVSWYQQALGQGPQFIFQYYREEENGRGNFPPRFSGLQFPNYSSELNVNALELDDSALYLCASSLRGEQYFGPGTRLTVT.

The chain is built from TRBV27 and TRBJ2-6; D is perhaps TRBD1 (6 bases). The germline CDR1 and CDR2 sequences are MNHEY and SMNVEV (reference sequence). V dropped 6 bases and J dropped 0 bases, with 9 bases sitting between them. CDR3 length: 15 amino acids. CDR3 in DNA: TGTGCCAGCAGACTGGACAGCTCTGGGGCCAACGTCCTGACTTTC. This sequence encodes CASRLDSSGANVLTF.

V gene TRBV13 combines with J gene TRBJ2-7; D not resolved. V was pared by 2 bases and J by 4 bases, with 9 bases between. The germline V gene encodes CDR1 PRHDT and CDR2 FYEKMQ (reference sequence). The CDR3 sequence is 13 residues long. CDR3 coding DNA: TGTGCCAGCAGCTTAAACGGGTTGTACGAGCAGTACTTC. Translation: CASSLNGLYEQYF.

CDR3 bases: TGTGCCAGCAGCTTACTGCGGGGGGCCGGAACCGGGGAGCTGTTTTTT. Residues: CASSLLRGAGTGELFF. V is TRBV11-2 and J is TRBJ2-2; TRBD2 agrees at 8 bases. After removal of 2 bases from V and 5 bases from J, the junction contained 7 bases not matched to a gene. CDR1 and CDR2 (germline): SGHAT, FQNNGV. This CDR3 has 16 amino acids.

The V gene is TRBV21-1, the J gene TRBJ1-1. TRBV21-1 is a pseudogene. The CDR3 sequence is 14 residues long. As DNA, the CDR3 is TGTGCCAGCAGCAAAGGGCCGGGGAACACTGAAGCTTTCTTT. This codes for CASSKGPGNTEAFF.

The rearrangement uses TRBV6-5 and TRBJ1-1, with 7 bases that match TRBD1. The CDR3 spans 14 residues. Germline-derived CDR1 and CDR2 are MNHEY and SVGAGI. V lost 8 bases and J lost 2; bases outside the gene matches: 8. CDR3 loop: CASRYRGRNTEAFF. The DNA of the CDR3 is TGTGCCAGCCGATACAGGGGTCGCAACACTGAAGCTTTCTTT.

This clone has only one observation. The chain has TRBV5-4 and TRBJ2-1, with D possibly TRBD2 on 5 matching bases. This CDR3 comprises 14 residues. Germline lookup yields CDR1 SGHNT and CDR2 YYREEE (reference sequence). Trimming shortened V by 0 bases and J by 8 bases, and 12 bases separated the two germline ends. This CDR3 is CASSLVASRDEQFF. The CDR3 coding sequence is TGTGCCAGCAGCTTGGTGGCTAGCCGTGATGAGCAGTTCTTC.

The chain employs TRBV6-1 and TRBJ1-4, with TRBD1 matching over 8 bases. V lost 3 bases to trimming and J lost 8 bases; unmatched junction nucleotides: 5. The length of the CDR3 is 14 residues. The germline CDR1 and CDR2 sequences are MNHNS and SASEGT. In DNA, the CDR3 is TGTGCCAGCAGTGAGGACAGGGCTAGGGAAAAACTGTTTTTT. Translated, it gives CASSEDRAREKLFF.

The gene calls are TRBV10-1 and TRBJ2-1, with unresolved D. CDR1 and CDR2 (germline): WNHNN, SYGVQD (reference sequence). Trimming shortened V by 4 bases and J by 0 bases, and 10 bases separated the two germline ends. This CDR3 has 15 residues. CDR3 coding DNA: TGCGCCAGCAGTGTTCGCTTGAGCTCCTACAATGAGCAGTTCTTC. Its translation is CASSVRLSSYNEQFF.

The genes are TRBV4-1 and TRBJ2-7, with 12 bases matching TRBD2. CDR1 is MGHRA and CDR2 is YSYEKL in the germline V gene. CDR3 length: 18 residues. The trim removed 0 bases at V and 1 base at J, leaving 7 bases unmatched. Written as DNA, the CDR3 is TGCGCCAGCAGCCAAGACTCATTAGGACTAGCGGGGTCCTACGAGCAGTACTTC. Encoded protein: CASSQDSLGLAGSYEQYF.

The CDR3 coding sequence is TGTGCCAGCTCCCGCAACAGGGGATCGACTAATGAAAAACTGTTTTTT. Its protein is CASSRNRGSTNEKLFF. This chain joins TRBV18 and TRBJ1-4, with TRBD1 matching over 7 bases. The length of the CDR3 is 16 residues. Germline V gives CDR1 KGHSH, CDR2 LQKENI. V shed 6 bases and J 2 bases; nucleotides not matched to a gene: 9.

The genes are TRBV5-1 and TRBJ1-2; 10 bases are shared with TRBD1. The CDR3 extends over 14 amino acids. The junction had 9 bases not matched to a gene; V was cut back by 5 bases and J by 8 bases. The germline CDR1 and CDR2 sequences are SGHRS and YFSETQ. Written as DNA, the CDR3 is TGCGCCAGCAGTCCCGACAGGGGGCTAGAGGGCTACACCTTC. This gives the protein CASSPDRGLEGYTF.

CDR3 residues: CSVATGTGEKLFF. The CDR3 DNA reads TGCAGCGTCGCGACAGGGACGGGTGAAAAACTGTTTTTT. V gene TRBV29-1 combines with J gene TRBJ1-4, with 7 bases lining up with TRBD1. This CDR3 region has 13 residues. Germline CDR1 and CDR2: SQVTM and ANQGSEA. V shed 6 bases and J 7 bases; nucleotides not matched to a gene: 8.